The clone carrying this TCR beta chain was seen a single time. The record originates from a study of blood T cell repertoires in COVID-19. V gave up 0 bases and J gave up 9 bases; unmatched junction bases: 9. The CDR3 contains 16 residues. The germline V gene has CDR1 MNHEY and CDR2 SVGAGI. The assay was immunoSEQ multiplex PCR, and TCRdb's table has in-frame clones only and misses some. Of 140,000 to 150,000 clones listed, around 89% were seen once; the top ten hold approximately 1.3%. Sequences were obtained from PBMCs or T cells enriched from blood (not recorded which). The J gene is TRBJ2-1, the V gene TRBV6-5, with 9 bases fitting TRBD2. The clonotype comes from a woman aged 25 to 39 with acute COVID-19. CDR3 loop: CASSYSTVAGVGEQFF. CDR3 DNA sequence: TGTGCCAGCAGTTACTCGACAGTAGCGGGAGTCGGTGAGCAGTTCTTC.